The 27 T cell receptor beta chains below were found in one sample sequenced in a study of blood T cell repertoires in COVID-19. Produced via immunoSEQ multiplex PCR; TCRdb's table is partial and in-frame only. The sample lists over 350,000 clones; around 90% were seen once. The sequenced material came from PBMCs or T cells enriched from blood (not recorded which). The receptors shown here come from a young woman with acute COVID-19.

J is TRBJ2-2 and V is TRBV5-1, with unresolved D. The germline CDR1 and CDR2 sequences are SGHRS and YFSETQ. Trimming stripped 1 base from V and 6 bases from J, with 7 bases between. The CDR3 is made up of 13 amino acids. CDR3 sequence reads: CASSLMGAGELFF. The CDR3 DNA reads as TGCGCCAGCAGCTTGATGGGCGCCGGGGAGCTGTTTTTT.

Notes on this clone: An end of the junction differs from the germline gene, which may be a read error. The chain combines TRBV18 with TRBJ2-6, with D perhaps TRBD1 (5 bases). Germline V gene data show CDR1 as KGHSH and CDR2 as LQKENI. The CDR3 runs 15 residues. In nucleotides, the CDR3 is TGTGCCAGCTCACCTGTTCTGTATGGGGCAAACGTCCTGACTTTC. Its protein product is CASSPVLYGANVLTF.

The V and J genes are TRBV7-9 and TRBJ2-5, with 11 bases lining up with TRBD1. The trim removed 3 bases at V and 5 bases at J, leaving 5 bases unmatched. The germline CDR1 and CDR2 sequences are SEHNR and FQNEAQ (reference sequence). CDR3 length: 15 residues. The CDR3 here is CASSLGQGGPETQYF. In nucleotides, the CDR3 is TGTGCCAGCAGCTTGGGACAGGGGGGACCCGAGACCCAGTACTTC.

This chain links TRBV9 with TRBJ2-3, with 12 bases identical to TRBD1. With V trimmed by 3 bases and J by 4 bases, 6 bases remained unmatched. CDR1 is SGDLS, CDR2 YYNGEE, per germline. The CDR3 is made up of 16 amino acids. CDR3 sequence reads: CASSARGTGGADTQYF. The CDR3 DNA is TGTGCCAGCAGCGCCAGGGGGACAGGGGGCGCAGATACGCAGTATTTT.

This clone was counted once. The genes are TRBV6-5 and TRBJ1-3; tentative D call: TRBD1 (5 bases). Trimming took 7 bases from V and 2 from J, leaving 6 bases between them. The CDR3 is 12 residues long. Germline assignment: CDR1 MNHEY and CDR2 SVGAGI. DNA of the CDR3: TGTGCCAGCAAAGGGGCTGGAAACACCATATATTTT. Its translation is CASKGAGNTIYF.

This sequence joins TRBV3-1 (or the pseudogene TRBV3-2) and TRBJ2-5; TRBD2 matches at 12 bases. V lost 4 bases to trimming and J lost 4 bases; unmatched junction nucleotides: 4. In germline, CDR1 is LGHDT, CDR2 YNNKEL (reference sequence). The CDR3 consists of 15 residues. The CDR3 bases are TGTGCCAGCAGCCGACCTAGCGGGAGGGTAGAGACCCAGTACTTC. It is translated as CASSRPSGRVETQYF.

The chain employs TRBV12-5 and TRBJ1-2; the D is unclear. The CDR3 runs 13 residues. The germline CDR1 and CDR2 sequences are LGHNT and FRNRAP. The V gene lost 5 bases and the J gene lost 4 bases, with 11 bases spanning the gap. Here the CDR3 reads CASGPGLVYGYTF. In DNA form, the CDR3 reads TGTGCTAGTGGTCCGGGGTTGGTCTATGGCTACACCTTC. The full variable domain, with the rest looked up from reference TRBV12-5 and TRBJ1-2, is DARVTQTPRHKVTEMGQEVTMRCQPILGHNTVFWYRQTMMQGLELLAYFRNRAPLDDSGMPKDRFSAEMPDATLATLKIQPSEPRDSAVYFCASGPGLVYGYTFGSGTRLTVV.

The chain is built from TRBV27 and TRBJ2-1, with D tentatively TRBD1 (5 bases). This CDR3 has 18 residues. Per germline, CDR1 MNHEY and CDR2 SMNVEV (reference sequence). The V end lost 3 bases, the J end lost 0 bases, and 18 bases lay between the germline ends. CDR3 bases: TGTGCCAGCAGTTTTGCAGGGATTTCTTTGGGCTCCTACAATGAGCAGTTCTTC. Translation gives CASSFAGISLGSYNEQFF.

This chain joins TRBV7-6 and TRBJ2-1; tentative D call: TRBD1 (5 bases). Germline V CDR1 and CDR2: SGHVS, FNYEAQ. V was shortened by 1 base and J by 7 bases, with 14 bases between the two germline ends. CDR3 length: 15 amino acids. CDR3 DNA: TGTGCCAGCAGCTTAGAAGTTGTCAGGGCGAATGAGCAGTTCTTC. Translation: CASSLEVVRANEQFF.

V and J are TRBV28 and TRBJ2-7; the D gene is possibly TRBD1 (5 bases). CDR1 and CDR2 from the germline V gene are MDHEN and SYDVKM. This CDR3 region has 15 residues. V lost 1 base and J lost 3, with 13 bases in between. Here the CDR3 DNA reads TGTGCCAGCAGTTTATCTAGGACACTCAACTACGAGCAGTACTTC. Translation gives CASSLSRTLNYEQYF.

This clone was detected only a few times. The chain employs TRBV18 and TRBJ2-2; 9 positions agree with TRBD1. V was pared by 2 bases and J by 0 bases, with 10 bases of the junction left unmatched. CDR3 length: 19 residues. Germline lookup yields CDR1 KGHSH and CDR2 LQKENI. CDR3 residues: CASSPYGTGTGTNTGELFF. In DNA, the CDR3 is TGTGCCAGCTCACCATATGGCACCGGGACAGGGACGAACACCGGGGAGCTGTTTTTT.

The chain uses TRBV23-1 and TRBJ2-3, with D perhaps matching TRBD2 (5 bases). TRBV23-1 is known as an ORF, though its function is uncertain. With 5 bases removed from V and 0 bases from J, the gap between germline ends came to 21 bases. There are 18 residues in the CDR3. CDR3 nucleotide sequence: TGCGCCAGCAGTTGGGGAGTAAGGGAAACTACTAGCACAGATACGCAGTATTTT. It encodes CASSWGVRETTSTDTQYF.

The chain uses TRBV5-5 and TRBJ1-4, with D hard to call. With 3 bases removed from V and 0 bases from J, the gap between germline ends came to 3 bases. CDR1 is SGHKS, CDR2 YYEKEE, per germline (reference sequence). The CDR3 spans 13 residues. This CDR3 is CASSYTTNEKLFF. The DNA for the CDR3 is TGTGCCAGCAGCTATACAACTAATGAAAAACTGTTTTTT.

The rearrangement uses TRBV4-3 and TRBJ2-7; no firm D call. The V gene lost 3 bases and the J gene lost 2 bases, with 8 bases spanning the gap. Germline V gene sequence: CDR1 LGHNA, CDR2 YSLEER. This CDR3 region has 13 residues. The CDR3 spells CASSQELTYEQYF. The CDR3, as DNA: TGCGCCAGCAGCCAGGAGTTAACCTACGAGCAGTACTTC.

This clone turned up a few times. The chain is built from TRBV7-2 and TRBJ1-2; D gene unclear. V lost 1 base and J 13 bases, leaving 16 bases between the germline ends. CDR1 and CDR2 from the germline V gene are SGHTA and FQGNSA. CDR3 length equals 13 residues. Here the CDR3 reads CASSLDGGRIGTF. CDR3 nucleotides: TGTGCCAGCAGCTTAGACGGCGGTCGGATAGGCACCTTC.

The chain recombines TRBV19 with TRBJ1-5; D ambiguous. The CDR3 runs to 15 residues. Trimming removed 1 base at V and 4 bases at J, with 11 bases between. Germline CDR1 and CDR2: LNHDA and SQIVND (reference sequence). In nucleotides, the CDR3 is TGTGCCAGTAGTATAGTTCGGCGGCGGAATCAGCCCCAGCATTTT. Translated: CASSIVRRRNQPQHF.

The chain couples TRBV2 to TRBJ1-2; D is unclear. This CDR3 has 11 amino acids. The V end lost 6 bases, the J end lost 4 bases, and 6 bases lay between the germline ends. Germline V lookup: CDR1 SNHLY, CDR2 FYNNEI. Written as DNA, the CDR3 is TGTGCCAGCAGACAGTCCTATGGCTACACCTTC. Residues: CASRQSYGYTF.

This clone showed up just once. The chain links TRBV19 to TRBJ2-2; a weak D match, TRBD1 (6 bases). Trimming took 1 base from V and 3 from J, leaving 9 bases between them. Germline CDR1 reads LNHDA; CDR2 reads SQIVND (reference sequence). This CDR3 has 15 amino acids. The CDR3, as DNA: TGTGCCAGTAGTATAGGACAGGTGGACACCGGGGAGCTGTTTTTT. This encodes CASSIGQVDTGELFF.

The chain combines TRBV2 with TRBJ1-2; D is undetermined. CDR1 and CDR2 from the germline V gene are SNHLY and FYNNEI. Trimming removed 7 bases at V and 4 bases at J, with 16 bases between. There are 14 residues in the CDR3. CDR3 bases: TGTGCCAGCACTTATGCGGGGTCGCTCTATGGCTACACCTTC. It encodes CASTYAGSLYGYTF.

This rearrangement joins TRBV5-1 to TRBJ2-5; TRBD1 is a possible D gene (5 bases). Germline CDR1 and CDR2: SGHRS and YFSETQ. The ends were cut back, 0 bases at V and 1 base at J, with 16 bases in the middle. The CDR3 runs 17 residues. CDR3 residues: CASSLGLRAPSQETQYF. The DNA for the CDR3 is TGCGCCAGCAGCTTGGGCCTCAGGGCACCGTCCCAAGAGACCCAGTACTTC.

The chain combines TRBV19 with TRBJ1-2; D gene ambiguous. The germline V and J ends were trimmed by 3 bases and 7 bases, with 9 bases remaining between them. Germline V lookup: CDR1 LNHDA, CDR2 SQIVND (reference sequence). The CDR3 totals 12 residues. The DNA for the CDR3 is TGTGCCAGTAGTATCGGGGTTAGTGGCTACACCTTC. It is translated as CASSIGVSGYTF. Looking up the rest from reference TRBV19 and TRBJ1-2 gives the full variable domain: DGGITQSPKYLFRKEGQNVTLSCEQNLNHDAMYWYRQDPGQGLRLIYYSQIVNDFQKGDIAEGYSVSREKKESFPLTVTSAQKNPTAFYLCASSIGVSGYTFGSGTRLTVV.

The chain carries TRBV20-1 and TRBJ1-1; D gene unclear. The V and J ends lost 5 bases and 6 bases respectively, with 10 bases between them. Germline CDR1 and CDR2: DFQATT and SNEGSKA (reference sequence). This CDR3 has 11 residues. The CDR3 loop reads CSASQVPEAFF. The CDR3 nucleotides are TGCAGTGCTTCTCAGGTTCCTGAAGCTTTCTTT.

V and J are TRBV28 and TRBJ2-7; D remains unclear. The CDR3 consists of 12 residues. Germline values: CDR1 MDHEN, CDR2 SYDVKM. Trimming stripped 5 bases from V and 4 bases from J, with 9 bases between. The CDR3 DNA sequence: TGTGCCAGCAGTGCCATCAGGTACGAGCAGTACTTC. It translates to CASSAIRYEQYF.

The V call is TRBV6-5, the J call TRBJ1-2; 7 positions agree with TRBD1. The CDR3 extends over 15 amino acids. The junction had 15 bases not matched to a gene; V was cut back by 6 bases and J by 8 bases. CDR1 and CDR2 from the germline V gene are MNHEY and SVGAGI. The CDR3 is CASSPGTEQSGGYTF. The CDR3 bases are TGTGCCAGCAGCCCCGGGACAGAACAGTCTGGAGGCTACACCTTC.

The CDR3 sequence: CASTLDVTEAFF. The CDR3, as DNA: TGTGCCAGCACCCTAGACGTCACTGAAGCTTTCTTT. The chain recombines TRBV12-3 or TRBV12-4 with TRBJ1-1; D gene ambiguous. The CDR3 contains 12 residues. V was cut by 7 bases and J by 4 bases, with 10 bases left in between.

The rearrangement joins TRBV9 to TRBJ1-6; 7 bases map to TRBD1. Germline trimming cut 4 bases from V and 2 bases from J; bases unmatched to any gene: 9. This CDR3 spans 17 amino acids. Germline V lookup: CDR1 SGDLS, CDR2 YYNGEE. CDR3 sequence (DNA): TGTGCCAGCAGCCCGGAGACAGGGAATGCCTATAATTCACCCCTCCACTTT. Amino acids: CASSPETGNAYNSPLHF.

The genes are TRBV5-4 and TRBJ1-1, with D hard to call. Germline V gene data show CDR1 as SGHNT and CDR2 as YYREEE (reference sequence). This CDR3 contains 14 residues. V was shortened by 0 bases and J by 7 bases, with 13 bases between the two germline ends. CDR3 protein: CASSLEAGIFEAFF. The CDR3 coding sequence is TGTGCCAGCAGCTTGGAGGCCGGGATCTTTGAAGCTTTCTTT.